This T cell receptor beta chain was sequenced in a study of pediatric ulcerative colitis (dated by TCRdb to the late 2010s). About the full investigation: Of the ulcerative colitis patients, several had pancolitis and two had left-sided colitis, and histology in every patient was consistent with ulcerative colitis. Nine newly diagnosed, treatment-naive pediatric ulcerative colitis patients and a few non-IBD control children each provided paired blood and rectal samples. By Pediatric Ulcerative Colitis Activity Index, two patients had mild disease, four had moderate disease and three had acute severe colitis. The full study reports these points: Significantly higher autologous blood-rectal clonal overlap was found in ulcerative colitis patients than in controls, which suggested increased T cell trafficking to inflamed tissue. The healthy control group was small, consisting of only a handful of individuals. Two rectal CDR3 clonotypes were present in all ulcerative colitis patients and in none of the controls. Rectal repertoire features separated controls, mild-moderate and acute severe colitis patients; acute severe colitis showed reduced rectal diversity due to clonal expansions. A couple of patients' blood samples yielded substantially fewer templates for technical reasons and were excluded from blood-rectal overlap analysis. Repertoires were derived from total lymphocyte DNA, so rare subsets such as regulatory T cells may have patterns not reflected. T cells from blood may have been included in the rectal pinch biopsies, particularly in patients with overt colitis.

Remarks on this clone: This receptor's antigen is unknown. Base qualities are not provided; no much larger clone lies one nucleotide away.

Rearranged CDR3 beta regions were amplified from genomic DNA with multiplex V and J primers using the immunoSEQ TRB Survey service. Survey-level sequencing depth of up to 500,000 reads per sample was used to keep depth equal across samples. Libraries were purified, pooled and sequenced on Illumina technology. The study's own analysis went as follows. Productive clonality, sample overlap, pairwise scatters, CDR3 beta length, V/D/J gene usage and productiveness were assessed with immunoSEQ online tools. Alongside Shannon and Simpson indices, calculated diversity was computed as the number of unique rearrangements divided by total templates, multiplied by 100. Principal component analysis used the R prcomp function and ggbiplot package on Z-score normalized data. Morisita's index was used to quantify blood-rectal clonal overlap within each subject. The clones in this table, taken by TCRdb from immuneACCESS, are in-frame only. Not every clone is retained; where verified, under half of the shortfall comes from an unresolved V gene, and the cause of the rest is unknown. V and J calls and clone size follow that table, whereas D and trimming were derived from the DNA. The sample contains 30,000 or so clones, roughly 77% of them found a single time. 1.1% of the sample goes to the ten largest clones.

During colonoscopy, one to two rectal pinch biopsies were obtained for research purposes. Before the diagnostic colonoscopy, none of the ulcerative colitis patients had been given any immunosuppressive medication. Before DNA was isolated, the rectal biopsies underwent proteinase K digestion. The Wizard kit (Promega) was used to extract genomic DNA from blood and intestinal samples. The trim is 4 bases for V and 3 bases for J, with a gap of 18 bases between the germline ends. Reading from cysteine to phenylalanine, the CDR3 counts 15 amino acids. The read is trimmed to its CDR3 DNA, 45 bases read in frame from base 1. The germline V gene (reference sequence) gives CDR1 as GTSNPN and CDR2 as SVGIG.

The sample was gut tissue. In this chain, TRBV30 is recombined with TRBJ1-1; TRBD1 is a possible D gene, resting on 5 matching bases. The sequence was obtained from a boy between 5 and 17 years old with mild ulcerative colitis. The CDR3 amino acid sequence is: CAWTLGAGVDTEAFF. The nucleotides are TGTGCCTGGACACTTGGGGCAGGAGTGGACACTGAAGCTTTCTTT.